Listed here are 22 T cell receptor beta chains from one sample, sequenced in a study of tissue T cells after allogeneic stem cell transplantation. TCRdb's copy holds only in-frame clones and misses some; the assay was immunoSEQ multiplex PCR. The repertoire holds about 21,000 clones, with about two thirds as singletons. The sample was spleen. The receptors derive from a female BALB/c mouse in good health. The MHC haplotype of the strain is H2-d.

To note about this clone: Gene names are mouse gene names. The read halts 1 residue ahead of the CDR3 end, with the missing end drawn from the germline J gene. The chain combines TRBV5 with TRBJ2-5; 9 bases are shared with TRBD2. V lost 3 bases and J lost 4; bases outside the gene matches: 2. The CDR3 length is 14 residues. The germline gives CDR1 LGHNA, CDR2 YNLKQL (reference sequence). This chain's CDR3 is CASSHRDWEDTQYF. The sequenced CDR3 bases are TGTGCCAGCAGCCACCGGGACTGGGAAGACACCCAGTAC.

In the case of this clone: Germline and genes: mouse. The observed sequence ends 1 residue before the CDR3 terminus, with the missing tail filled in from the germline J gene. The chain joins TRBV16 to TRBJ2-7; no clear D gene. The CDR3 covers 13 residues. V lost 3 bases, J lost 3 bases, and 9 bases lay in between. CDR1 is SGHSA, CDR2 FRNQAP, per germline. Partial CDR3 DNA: TGTGCAAGCAGCTTCTCCGGGGACTATGAACAGTAC. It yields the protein CASSFSGDYEQY. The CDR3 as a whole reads CASSFSGDYEQYF.

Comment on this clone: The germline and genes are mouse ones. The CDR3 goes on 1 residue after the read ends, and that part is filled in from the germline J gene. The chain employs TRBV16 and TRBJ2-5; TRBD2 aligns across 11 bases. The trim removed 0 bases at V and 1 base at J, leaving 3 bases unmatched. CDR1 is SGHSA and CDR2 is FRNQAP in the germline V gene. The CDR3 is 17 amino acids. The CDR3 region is CASSLENWGGDQDTQYF. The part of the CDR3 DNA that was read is TGTGCAAGCAGCTTAGAAAACTGGGGGGGCGACCAAGACACCCAGTAC. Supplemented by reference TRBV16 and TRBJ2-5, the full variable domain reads NAGVIQTPRHKVTGKGQEATLWCEPISGHSAVFWYRQTIVQGLEFLTYFRNQAPIDDSGMPKERFSAQMPNQSHSTLKIQSTQPQDSAVYLCASSLENWGGDQDTQYFGPGTRLLVL.

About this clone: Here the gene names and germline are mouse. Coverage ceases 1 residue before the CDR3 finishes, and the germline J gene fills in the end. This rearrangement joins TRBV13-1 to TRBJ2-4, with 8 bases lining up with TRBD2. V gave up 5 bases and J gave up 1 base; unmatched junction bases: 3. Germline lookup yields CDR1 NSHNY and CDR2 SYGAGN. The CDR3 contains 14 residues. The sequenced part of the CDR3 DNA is TGTGCCAGCAGAGCCTGGGGGGGTCAAAACACCTTGTAC. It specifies CASRAWGGQNTLY. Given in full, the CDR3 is CASRAWGGQNTLYF.

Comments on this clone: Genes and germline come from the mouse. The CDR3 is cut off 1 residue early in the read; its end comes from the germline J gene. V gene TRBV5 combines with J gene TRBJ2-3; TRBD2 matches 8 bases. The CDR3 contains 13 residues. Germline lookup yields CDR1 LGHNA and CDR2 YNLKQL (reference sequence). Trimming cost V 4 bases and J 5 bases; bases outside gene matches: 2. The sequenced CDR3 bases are TGTGCCAGCAGCCCCGACTGGGGAGAAACGCTGTAT. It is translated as CASSPDWGETLY. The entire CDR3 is CASSPDWGETLYF.

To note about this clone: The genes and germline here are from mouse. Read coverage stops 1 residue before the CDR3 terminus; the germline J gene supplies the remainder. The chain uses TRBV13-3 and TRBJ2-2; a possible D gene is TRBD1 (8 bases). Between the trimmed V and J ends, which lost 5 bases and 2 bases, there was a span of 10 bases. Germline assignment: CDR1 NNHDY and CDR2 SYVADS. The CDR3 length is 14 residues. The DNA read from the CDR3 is TGTGCCAGCAGACAGGGGGGGAACACCGGGCAGCTCTAC. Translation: CASRQGGNTGQLY. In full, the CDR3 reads CASRQGGNTGQLYF.

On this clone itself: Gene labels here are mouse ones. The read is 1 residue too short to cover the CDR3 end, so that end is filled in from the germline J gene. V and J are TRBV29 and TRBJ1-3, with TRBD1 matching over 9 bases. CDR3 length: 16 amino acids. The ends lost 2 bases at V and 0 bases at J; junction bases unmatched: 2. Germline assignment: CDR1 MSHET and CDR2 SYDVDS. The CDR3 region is CASSLLQGASGNTLYF. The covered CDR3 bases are TGTGCTAGCAGTTTACTACAGGGGGCTTCTGGAAATACGCTCTAT.

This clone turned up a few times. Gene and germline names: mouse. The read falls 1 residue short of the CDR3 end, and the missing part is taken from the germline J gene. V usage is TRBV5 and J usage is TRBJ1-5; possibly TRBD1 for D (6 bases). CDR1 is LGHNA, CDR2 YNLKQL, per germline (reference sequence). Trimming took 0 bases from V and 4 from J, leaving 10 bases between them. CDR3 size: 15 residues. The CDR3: CASSQDPGVNQAPLF. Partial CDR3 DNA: TGTGCCAGCAGCCAAGATCCAGGGGTGAACCAGGCTCCGCTT.

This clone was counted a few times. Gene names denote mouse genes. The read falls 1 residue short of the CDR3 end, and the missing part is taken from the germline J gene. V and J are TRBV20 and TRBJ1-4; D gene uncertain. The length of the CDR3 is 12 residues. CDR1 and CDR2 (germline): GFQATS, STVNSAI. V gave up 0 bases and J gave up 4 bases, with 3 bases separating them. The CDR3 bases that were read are TGTGGTGCTAGGGACAACAACGAAAGATTATTT. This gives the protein CGARDNNERLF. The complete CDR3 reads CGARDNNERLFF. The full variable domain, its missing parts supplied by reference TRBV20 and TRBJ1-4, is GALVYQYPRRTICKSGTSMRMECQAVGFQATSVAWYRQSPQKTFELIALSTVNSAIKYEQNFTQEKFPISHPNLSFSSMTVLNAYLEDRGLYLCGARDNNERLFFGHGTKLSVL.

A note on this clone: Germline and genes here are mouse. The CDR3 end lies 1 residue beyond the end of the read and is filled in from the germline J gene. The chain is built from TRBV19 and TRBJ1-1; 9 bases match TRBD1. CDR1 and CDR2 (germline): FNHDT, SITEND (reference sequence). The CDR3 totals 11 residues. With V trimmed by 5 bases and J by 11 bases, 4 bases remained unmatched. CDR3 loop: CASRGQGGVFF. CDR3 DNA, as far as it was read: TGTGCCAGCAGGGGACAGGGAGGGGTCTTC.

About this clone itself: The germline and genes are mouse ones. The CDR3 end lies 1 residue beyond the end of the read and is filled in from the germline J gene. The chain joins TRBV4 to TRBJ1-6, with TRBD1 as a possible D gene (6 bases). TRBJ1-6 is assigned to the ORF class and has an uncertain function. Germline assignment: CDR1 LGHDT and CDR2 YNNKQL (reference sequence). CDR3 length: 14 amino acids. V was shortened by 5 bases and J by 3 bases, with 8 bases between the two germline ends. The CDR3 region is CASSRTVYNSPLYF. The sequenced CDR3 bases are TGTGCCAGCAGCCGGACAGTCTATAATTCGCCCCTCTAC.

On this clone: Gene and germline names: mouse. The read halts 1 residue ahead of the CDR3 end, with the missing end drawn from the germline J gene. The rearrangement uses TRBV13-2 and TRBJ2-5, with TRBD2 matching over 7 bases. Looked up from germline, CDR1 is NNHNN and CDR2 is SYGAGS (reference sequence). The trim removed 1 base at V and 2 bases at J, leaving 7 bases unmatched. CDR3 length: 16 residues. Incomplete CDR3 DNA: TGTGCCAGCGGTGATCCGGGGGGGATGACCCAAGACACCCAGTAC. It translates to CASGDPGGMTQDTQY. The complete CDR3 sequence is CASGDPGGMTQDTQYF.

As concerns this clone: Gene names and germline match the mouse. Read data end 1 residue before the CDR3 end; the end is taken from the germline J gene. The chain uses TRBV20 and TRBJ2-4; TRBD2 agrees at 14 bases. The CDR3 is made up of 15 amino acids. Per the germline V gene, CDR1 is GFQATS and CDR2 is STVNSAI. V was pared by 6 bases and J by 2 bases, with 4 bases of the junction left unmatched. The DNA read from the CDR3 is TGTGGTGCAGGGACTGGGGGGGCTGTTCAAAACACCTTGTAC. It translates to CGAGTGGAVQNTLY. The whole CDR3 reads CGAGTGGAVQNTLYF.

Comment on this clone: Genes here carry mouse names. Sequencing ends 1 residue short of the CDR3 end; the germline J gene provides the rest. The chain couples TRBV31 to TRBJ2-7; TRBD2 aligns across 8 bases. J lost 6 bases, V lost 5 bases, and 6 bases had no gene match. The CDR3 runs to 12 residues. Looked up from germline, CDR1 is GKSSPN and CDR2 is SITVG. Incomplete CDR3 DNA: TGTGCCTGGCCTGGGGGGCGCGCTGAACAGTAC. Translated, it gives CAWPGGRAEQY. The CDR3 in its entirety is CAWPGGRAEQYF.

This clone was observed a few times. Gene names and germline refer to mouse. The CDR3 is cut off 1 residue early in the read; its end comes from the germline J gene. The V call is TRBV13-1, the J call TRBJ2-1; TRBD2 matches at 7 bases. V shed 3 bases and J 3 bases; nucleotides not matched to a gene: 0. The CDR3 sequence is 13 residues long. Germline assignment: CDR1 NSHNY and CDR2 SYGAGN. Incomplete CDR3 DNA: TGTGCCAGCAGTGCTGGGGGCTATGCTGAGCAGTTC. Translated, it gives CASSAGGYAEQF. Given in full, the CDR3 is CASSAGGYAEQFF.

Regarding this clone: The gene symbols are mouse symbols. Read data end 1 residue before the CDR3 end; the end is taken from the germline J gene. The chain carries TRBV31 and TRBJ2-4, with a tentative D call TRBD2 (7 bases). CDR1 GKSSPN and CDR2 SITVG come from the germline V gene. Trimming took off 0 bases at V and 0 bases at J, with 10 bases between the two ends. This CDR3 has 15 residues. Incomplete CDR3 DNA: TGTGCCTGGAGTCTAGGGGGGGATAGTCAAAACACCTTGTAC. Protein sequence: CAWSLGGDSQNTLY. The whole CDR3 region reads CAWSLGGDSQNTLYF.

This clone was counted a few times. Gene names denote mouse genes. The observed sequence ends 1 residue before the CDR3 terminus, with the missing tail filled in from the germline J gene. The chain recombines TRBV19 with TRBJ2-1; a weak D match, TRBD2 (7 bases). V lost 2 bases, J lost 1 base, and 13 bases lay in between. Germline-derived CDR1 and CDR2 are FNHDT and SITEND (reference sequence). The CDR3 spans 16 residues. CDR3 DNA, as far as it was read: TGTGCCAGCAGTATCGTTGGGGGGCGGAACTATGCTGAGCAGTTC. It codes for CASSIVGGRNYAEQF. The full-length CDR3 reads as CASSIVGGRNYAEQFF.

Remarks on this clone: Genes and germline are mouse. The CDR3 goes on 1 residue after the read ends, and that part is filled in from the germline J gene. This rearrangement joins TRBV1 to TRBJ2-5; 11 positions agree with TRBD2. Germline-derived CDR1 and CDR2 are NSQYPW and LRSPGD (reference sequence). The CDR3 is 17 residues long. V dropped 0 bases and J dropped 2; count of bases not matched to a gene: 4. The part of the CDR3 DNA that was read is TGCACCTGCAGTGCAGATACTGGGGGGGCGAGCCAAGACACCCAGTAC. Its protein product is CTCSADTGGASQDTQY. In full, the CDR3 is CTCSADTGGASQDTQYF. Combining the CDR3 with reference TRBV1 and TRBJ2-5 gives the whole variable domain VTLLEQNPRWRLVPRGQAVNLRCILKNSQYPWMSWYQQDLQKQLQWLFTLRSPGDKEVKSLPGADYLATRVTDTELRLQVANMSQGRTLYCTCSADTGGASQDTQYFGPGTRLLVL.

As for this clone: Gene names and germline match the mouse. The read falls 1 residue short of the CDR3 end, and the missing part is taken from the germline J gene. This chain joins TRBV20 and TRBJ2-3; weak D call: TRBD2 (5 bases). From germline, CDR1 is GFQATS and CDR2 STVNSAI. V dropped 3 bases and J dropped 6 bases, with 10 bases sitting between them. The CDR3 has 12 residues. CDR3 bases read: TGTGGTGCTAGAACTGGTTTGGAAACGCTGTAT. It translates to CGARTGLETLY. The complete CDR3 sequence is CGARTGLETLYF.

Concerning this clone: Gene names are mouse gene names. The CDR3 sequence: CASSQTTNSDYTF. The covered CDR3 bases are TGTGCCAGCAGCCAAACAACAAACTCCGACTACACC. This rearrangement joins TRBV2 to TRBJ1-2; D not resolved. The CDR3 extends 1 residue past the end of the read, so its final part is completed from the germline J gene. Trimming shortened V by 2 bases and J by 0 bases, and 4 bases separated the two germline ends. This CDR3 region has 13 residues. Germline CDR1 LGHNA, CDR2 YSYQKL.

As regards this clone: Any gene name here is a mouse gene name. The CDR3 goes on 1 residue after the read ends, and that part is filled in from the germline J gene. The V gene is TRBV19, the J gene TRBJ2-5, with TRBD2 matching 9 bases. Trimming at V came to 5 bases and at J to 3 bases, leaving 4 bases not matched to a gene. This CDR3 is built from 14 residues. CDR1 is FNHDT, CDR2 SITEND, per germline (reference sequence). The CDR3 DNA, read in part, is TGTGCCAGCAGAAACTGGGGGGCGCAAGACACCCAGTAC. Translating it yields CASRNWGAQDTQY. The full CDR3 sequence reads CASRNWGAQDTQYF.

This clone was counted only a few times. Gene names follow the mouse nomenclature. The sequenced CDR3 bases are TGTGCCAGCAGTCTGGTACAGGGGGCAGAAACGCTGTAT. Protein product: CASSLVQGAETLY. The complete CDR3 sequence is CASSLVQGAETLYF. The gene calls are TRBV24 and TRBJ2-3; 7 bases are shared with TRBD1. The DNA ends 1 residue before the CDR3 does, and the rest of the CDR3 is filled in from the germline J gene. The germline V gene encodes CDR1 KGHTA and CDR2 FRNEEI. The length of the CDR3 is 14 residues. Trimming at V came to 2 bases and at J to 3 bases, leaving 2 bases not matched to a gene.